Listed below are T cell receptor beta chains from one sample, sequenced in a study of blood T cell repertoires in COVID-19. Data came from immunoSEQ multiplex PCR; TCRdb stores just in-frame clones and leaves some out. The table shows about 480,000 clones, with approximately 90% occurring only once. The material sequenced was peripheral blood. All receptors come from a woman in her forties or fifties with COVID-19, enrolled during active disease. Each CDR3 is given with its conserved first and last residue. Fields, in order: D gene, J gene, V gene, CDR3 length, clone size, CDR3 protein, CDR3 DNA. The D gene is left open where the match is weak. Only part of the rows carry a size: once, few, many, or a class if the clone is expanded.

>.|TRBJ1-2|TRBV15|14|.
CATSRDADIYGYTF
TGTGCCACCAGCAGAGATGCGGACATCTATGGCTACACCTTC
>.|TRBJ2-7|TRBV30|12|.
CAWTSASYEQYF
TGTGCCTGGACTAGCGCTAGCTACGAGCAGTACTTC
>.|TRBJ2-5|TRBV19|15|.
CASSIGRGYQETQYF
TGTGCCAGTAGTATTGGGCGGGGCTACCAAGAGACCCAGTACTTC
>.|TRBJ2-1|TRBV11-2|15|.
CASSGTRQDYNEQFF
TGTGCCAGCAGCGGGACCAGACAGGATTACAATGAGCAGTTCTTC
>.|TRBJ1-2|TRBV6-6|13|once
CASSSQGIEGYTF
TGTGCCAGCAGTTCTCAGGGGATTGAGGGCTACACCTTC
>.|TRBJ2-7|TRBV29-1|12|.
CSGGSSIYEQYF
TGCAGCGGAGGGTCTTCAATCTACGAGCAGTACTTC
>TRBD1|TRBJ1-2|TRBV4-1|14|.
CASSPAGGIGSYTF
TGCGCCAGCAGCCCCGCAGGGGGCATTGGTAGCTACACCTTC
>.|TRBJ1-3|TRBV9|14|few
CASSVVEAGNTIYF
TGTGCCAGCAGCGTAGTTGAGGCAGGAAACACCATATATTTT
>.|TRBJ1-2|TRBV5-6|14|.
CASSLNQGVHGYTF
TGTGCCAGCAGCTTGAATCAGGGCGTCCATGGCTACACCTTC
>TRBD1|TRBJ1-3|TRBV18|16|.
CASSPRQGGSGNTIYF
TGTGCCAGCTCACCTAGACAGGGAGGATCTGGAAACACCATATATTTT